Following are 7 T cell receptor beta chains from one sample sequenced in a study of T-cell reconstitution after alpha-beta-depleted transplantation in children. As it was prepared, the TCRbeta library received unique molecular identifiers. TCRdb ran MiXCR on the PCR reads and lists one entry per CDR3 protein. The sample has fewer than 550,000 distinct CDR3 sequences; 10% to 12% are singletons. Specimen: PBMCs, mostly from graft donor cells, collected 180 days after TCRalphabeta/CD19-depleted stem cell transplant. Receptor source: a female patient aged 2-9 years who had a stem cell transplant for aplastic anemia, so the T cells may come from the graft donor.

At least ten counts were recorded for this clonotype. Written as DNA, the CDR3 is TGCGCCAAAACTAGCGGGAGGCCTTACAATGAGCAGTTCTTC. Amino acids: CAKTSGRPYNEQFF. The chain combines TRBV5-1 with TRBJ2-1; 12 bases fit TRBD2. This CDR3 is built from 14 residues. V trimming: 9 bases; J trimming: 4 bases; junction bases outside the gene matches: 5. The germline V gene encodes CDR1 SGHRS and CDR2 YFSETQ.

The CDR3 nucleotides are TGTGCCAGCAGCTTAGGCGGGAGTCTAGGCACCAGGGGGCAGTATTTT. This translates into CASSLGGSLGTRGQYF. This rearrangement joins TRBV11-2 to TRBJ2-3; tentative D call: TRBD2 (7 bases). CDR3 size: 16 residues. The V end lost 1 base, the J end lost 11 bases, and 22 bases lay between the germline ends. Germline lookup yields CDR1 SGHAT and CDR2 FQNNGV.

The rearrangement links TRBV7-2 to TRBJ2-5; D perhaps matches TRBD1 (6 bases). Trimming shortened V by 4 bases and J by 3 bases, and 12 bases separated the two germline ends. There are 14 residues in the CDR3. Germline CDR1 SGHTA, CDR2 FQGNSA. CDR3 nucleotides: TGTGCCAGCAGCTCCCGCCCAGGGGAAGAGACCCAGTACTTC. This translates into CASSSRPGEETQYF.

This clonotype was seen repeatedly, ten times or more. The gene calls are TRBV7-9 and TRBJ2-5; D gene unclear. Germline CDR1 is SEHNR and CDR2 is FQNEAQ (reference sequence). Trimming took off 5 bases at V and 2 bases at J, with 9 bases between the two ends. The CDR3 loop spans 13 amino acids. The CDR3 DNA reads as TGTGCCAGCAGCCGGACGGAGCAAGAGACCCAGTACTTC. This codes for CASSRTEQETQYF.

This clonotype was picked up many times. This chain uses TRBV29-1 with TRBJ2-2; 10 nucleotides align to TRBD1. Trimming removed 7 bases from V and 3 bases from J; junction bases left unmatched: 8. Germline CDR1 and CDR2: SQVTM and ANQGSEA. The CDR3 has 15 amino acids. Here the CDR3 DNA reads TGCAGCGCCAACCGGGACAGGGGAGACACCGGGGAGCTGTTTTTT. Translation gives CSANRDRGDTGELFF.

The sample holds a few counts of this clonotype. The CDR3 DNA reads TGTGCCAGCAGCTTAGGGTCAGCTAACACTGAAGCTTTCTTT. Translated, it gives CASSLGSANTEAFF. The genes are TRBV7-2 and TRBJ1-1; D is unclear. Germline CDR1 reads SGHTA; CDR2 reads FQGNSA. Trimming removed 1 base at V and 2 bases at J, with 8 bases between. There are 14 residues in the CDR3.

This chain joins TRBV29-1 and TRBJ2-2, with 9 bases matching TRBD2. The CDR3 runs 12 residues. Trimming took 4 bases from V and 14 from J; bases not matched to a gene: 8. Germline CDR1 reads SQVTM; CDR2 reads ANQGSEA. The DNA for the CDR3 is TGCAGCGTTGGGGAGCGGGAGGCTTCACTGTTTTTT. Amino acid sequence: CSVGEREASLFF.